This T cell receptor (beta chain) was recorded in a study of T-cell reconstitution after alpha-beta-depleted transplantation in children listed by TCRdb under 2016. Turning to the overall study: Using TCR repertoire profiling, the study quantitatively followed how T-cell immune reconstitution unfolded in children after TCRalphabeta/CD19-depleted allogeneic hematopoietic cell transplantation. Study-wide findings and limitations: In some patients, high TCRbeta diversity at day 60 was attributed to recipient T cells and intrathymic progenitors that had survived conditioning. Over the following months the frequencies of hyperexpanded clones went down, and after one year T-cell counts and TCRbeta diversity were mostly credited to newly produced T cells. Apparently early alphabetaT-cell count recovery about two months after transplant reportedly relied on only several hundred rapidly expanded clones derived from non-depleted graft cells.

Per the publication, the treatment or condition label means: allogeneic hematopoietic cell transplantation with graft depleted of TCRalphabeta T cells and CD19 B cells. The children who served as transplant recipients had been given grafts of TCRalphabeta/CD19-depleted allogeneic hematopoietic cells. From cysteine to phenylalanine, the CDR3 is 14 amino acids long. Just the 42-base CDR3 DNA is kept, in frame starting at base 1. Relative to germline, V is missing 3 bases and J is missing 0 bases, with 3 bases of the junction outside any gene match. Via the germline V gene, CDR1 is SQVTM and CDR2 ANQGSEA. Libraries were prepared through PCR. These reads were obtained on an Illumina HiSeq 2500. To normalize quantification of the TCRbeta repertoire, the TCR libraries were built with molecular barcoding that relied on unique molecular identifiers. TCRdb applied fastp at Q25 and MiXCR to the public reads, then kept only in-frame beta chains. Rows with one shared CDR3 protein collapse into an entry with the most common genes and DNA. For this sample there are approximately 650,000 distinct CDR3 sequences; about an eighth appear just once. The ten largest clones capture around 0.8% of the sample.

Ten or more counts support this clonotype. Its antigen is unknown. Base qualities are not provided; no much larger clone lies one nucleotide away. The clonotype comes from a girl aged 2 to 10 with congenital amegakaryocytic thrombocytopenia, due to receive a stem cell transplant. Sequencing was performed on PBMCs, taken before TCRalphabeta/CD19-depleted stem cell transplant. Recombination joined TRBV29-1 with TRBJ1-1, and TRBD1 matches 8 of the central bases. The bases are TGCAGCGTTGAGACAGGGGACTTGAACACTGAAGCTTTCTTT. This gives the protein CSVETGDLNTEAFF.